One sample yielded the 10 T cell receptor beta chains listed below, sequenced in a study of blood T cell repertoires in COVID-19. The table came from immunoSEQ multiplex PCR; TCRdb's copy has only in-frame clones and leaves some out. Among approximately 170,000 clones listed, around 83% were seen once. What was sequenced was peripheral blood. The receptor set was obtained from a woman in her seventies with COVID-19, enrolled during active disease.

A single count supports this clone. The chain employs TRBV28 and TRBJ2-3; 10 nucleotides line up with TRBD1. The CDR3 has 16 amino acids. The germline V gene has CDR1 MDHEN and CDR2 SYDVKM. The ends lost 4 bases at V and 2 bases at J; junction bases unmatched: 6. The chain's CDR3 is CASSSPGQGLTDTQYF. CDR3 in DNA: TGTGCCAGCAGTTCCCCGGGACAGGGGCTCACAGATACGCAGTATTTT.

This sequence joins TRBV4-3 and TRBJ2-3; possible D gene TRBD2, 6 bases. Germline CDR1 LGHNA, CDR2 YSLEER. The length of the CDR3 is 17 residues. V was trimmed by 2 bases and J by 2 bases, leaving 17 bases between them. The CDR3 DNA reads as TGCGCCAGCAGCCAACAGAGGACGGGACTCCTCACAGATACGCAGTATTTT. Protein sequence: CASSQQRTGLLTDTQYF.

The chain employs TRBV30 and TRBJ2-6; D gene ambiguous. CDR1 and CDR2 from the germline V gene are GTSNPN and SVGIG (reference sequence). The V gene lost 8 bases and the J gene lost 2 bases, with 19 bases spanning the gap. The CDR3 covers 16 residues. The CDR3 spells CARIQSWSAGANVLTF. Written as DNA, the CDR3 is TGTGCCCGTATACAGAGTTGGTCGGCTGGGGCCAACGTCCTGACTTTC.

This rearrangement joins TRBV12-3 or TRBV12-4 to TRBJ2-7; D gene ambiguous. Trimming removed 3 bases from V and 4 bases from J, with 4 bases in between. This CDR3 is built from 11 residues. This chain's CDR3 is CASSFTYEQYF. The CDR3 region has the DNA TGTGCCAGCAGTTTTACATACGAGCAGTACTTC.

The sample holds a few counts of this clone. J is TRBJ1-1 and V is TRBV6-5; D is undetermined. V was trimmed by 6 bases and J by 4 bases, leaving 9 bases between them. Germline V gene sequence: CDR1 MNHEY, CDR2 SVGAGI. This CDR3 is built from 12 residues. The CDR3, as DNA: TGTGCCAGCAGGAGGGTCCCCACTGAAGCTTTCTTT. This translates into CASRRVPTEAFF.

The chain recombines TRBV7-2 with TRBJ2-6; TRBD2 might be the D (5 bases). The germline V and J ends were trimmed by 3 bases and 5 bases, with 17 bases remaining between them. The CDR3 totals 17 residues. Germline CDR1 and CDR2: SGHTA and FQGNSA. The CDR3 DNA sequence: TGTGCCAGCAGCTTCGGCGGGTCCTTTCTCCGGGCCAACGTCCTGACTTTC. Its protein is CASSFGGSFLRANVLTF.

The chain recombines TRBV28 with TRBJ2-2, with D perhaps TRBD2 (7 bases). V was pared by 7 bases and J by 6 bases, with 24 bases between. CDR1 is MDHEN and CDR2 is SYDVKM in the germline V gene. There are 17 residues in the CDR3. CDR3 nucleotides: TGTGCCAGCACCCTTGGGGGGGGGCGAACCCCGGCCGGGGAGCTGTTTTTT. This translates into CASTLGGGRTPAGELFF.

A word on this clone: Other nucleotide sequences from this sample produce the same CDR3. This chain links TRBV3-1 (or the pseudogene TRBV3-2) with TRBJ2-2; the D gene is possibly TRBD2 (6 bases). Trimming pared 4 bases from V and 5 bases from J, leaving 8 bases between. The length of the CDR3 is 13 residues. Germline V CDR1 and CDR2: LGHDT, YNNKEL (reference sequence). DNA for the CDR3: TGTGCCAGCAGCCCGCGGGGTACCGGGGAGCTGTTTTTT. The encoded protein is CASSPRGTGELFF.

The chain joins TRBV6-5 to TRBJ1-3, with TRBD1 as a possible D gene (6 bases). Germline CDR1 reads MNHEY; CDR2 reads SVGAGI. V was pared by 4 bases and J by 3 bases, with 13 bases between. CDR3 length: 15 residues. The CDR3 region has the DNA TGTGCCAGCAGTTCTTCCGGGACACATGGAAACACCATATATTTT. Its translation: CASSSSGTHGNTIYF.

The chain links TRBV18 to TRBJ2-7; D is possibly TRBD1 (6 bases). Germline values: CDR1 KGHSH, CDR2 LQKENI. This CDR3 has 14 residues. Trimming took off 4 bases at V and 5 bases at J, with 15 bases between the two ends. For the CDR3, the DNA is TGTGCCAGCTCACGACAGGCCCCCATGGACGAGCAGTACTTC. Translating it yields CASSRQAPMDEQYF.